This T cell receptor beta chain stems from a study of blood T cells in healthy people across ages. The study's findings and limits: Diversity figures based on one million T cells were deemed too low. In older individuals, TCR beta diversity per million T cells was lower, falling roughly linearly with age.

A second PCR, run for about 7 to 11 cycles, used a sample-barcoded 5' primer plus a J-beta primer mix. Every molecule of cDNA carried a tag from a template-switch adaptor with 12 random nucleotides. TCRdb analysed the 5' RACE reads with MiXCR anew, one entry per CDR3 protein. In the table there are hundreds of thousands of distinct CDR3 sequences, around 32% of which are singletons. This clonotype came up a few times. Its antigen remains unknown. Trimming shortened V by 5 bases and J by 0 bases, and 5 bases separated the two germline ends. This CDR3 spans 12 amino acids. The germline V gene encodes CDR1 DFQATT and CDR2 SNEGSKA (reference sequence).

This TCR was sampled from a woman aged 80 or older in good health. The sequenced sample was blood. V gene TRBV20-1 combines with J gene TRBJ1-5; D is uncertain. CDR3 coding DNA: TGCAGTGCTGGCCATAGCAATCAGCCCCAGCATTTT. This encodes CSAGHSNQPQHF.